The clone carrying this TCR beta chain is a singleton in its sample. The antigen is unknown. The data were taken from a study of cytomegalovirus exposure and HLA in healthy donors. PCR amplification relied on 60 Vbeta primers (plus 13 Jbeta primers). Generated by immunoSEQ multiplex PCR, the TCRdb table keeps only in-frame clones and is missing some. The top ten clones hold about 4.6% of a sample with about 160,000 clones, less than 85% of them seen once. Points from the study as a whole: Immune exposure was documented only through CMV serostatus. Being indistinguishable, some V segments were excluded, TRBV6-2 and TRBV6-3 among them.

Germline V lookup: CDR1 SGHDT, CDR2 YYEEEE. CDR3 length equals 13 residues. Unmatched junction bases numbered 3, after V lost 4 bases and J lost 6 bases. There were likely unrecorded immune exposures, though donors were nominally healthy when sampled. The origin of this receptor is a man in his forties or fifties in good health and CMV-seronegative. V is TRBV5-6 and J is TRBJ2-4; the match to TRBD1 covers 8 bases. The sample taken for sequencing was PBMCs. The CDR3 protein is CASSPDRGNIQYF. For the CDR3, the DNA is TGTGCCAGCAGCCCCGACAGGGGAAACATTCAGTACTTC.